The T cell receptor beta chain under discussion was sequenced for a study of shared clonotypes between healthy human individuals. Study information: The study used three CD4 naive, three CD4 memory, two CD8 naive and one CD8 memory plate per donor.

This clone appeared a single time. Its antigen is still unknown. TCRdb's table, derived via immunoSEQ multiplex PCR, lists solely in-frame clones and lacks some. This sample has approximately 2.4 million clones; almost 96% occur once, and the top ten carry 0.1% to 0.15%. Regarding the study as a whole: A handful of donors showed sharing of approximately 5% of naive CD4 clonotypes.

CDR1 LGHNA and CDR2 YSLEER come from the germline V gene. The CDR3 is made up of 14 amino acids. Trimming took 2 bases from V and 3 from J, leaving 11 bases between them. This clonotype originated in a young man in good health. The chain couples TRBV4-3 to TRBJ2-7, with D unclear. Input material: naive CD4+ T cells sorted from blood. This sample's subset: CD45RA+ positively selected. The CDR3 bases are TGCGCCAGCAGCCAACTTTTGGATTACTACGAGCAGTACTTC. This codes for CASSQLLDYYEQYF.